The 23 T cell receptor beta chains in this list originate from one sample, sequenced in a study of T cell repertoires in cytomegalovirus infection. TCRdb independently ran MiXCR on the reads; one entry per CDR3 protein. This sample has approximately 400,000 distinct CDR3 sequences, with approximately 33% found just once. Sequenced: PBMCs. Receptor source: a human donor in good health (CMV status not recorded). Some clones in this sample may be carry-over from other donors' samples.

This clonotype was seen many times. The V call is TRBV7-2, the J call TRBJ1-2; tentatively, D is TRBD1 (5 bases). CDR3 length: 14 residues. Trimming left V 1 base short and J 7 bases short, with 13 bases between. Germline assignment: CDR1 SGHTA and CDR2 FQGNSA. CDR3 loop: CASSLGGQGPGYTF. The CDR3 DNA sequence: TGTGCCAGCAGCTTAGGAGGCCAGGGACCTGGCTACACCTTC.

Regarding this clonotype: This may be a read error, as it is one base from a much larger clone. The chain couples TRBV6-8 to TRBJ2-7, with D possibly TRBD1 on 5 matching bases. CDR3 length: 14 residues. Germline CDR1 is MNHGY and CDR2 is SAAAGT. The CDR3 bases are TGTGCCCGCAGTTACTCGCCAGGGACCTACGAGCAGTACTTC. Translated: CARSYSPGTYEQYF.

Worth noting for this clonotype: With a much larger clone just one base away, this may be a read error. V is TRBV7-2 and J is TRBJ2-1; 9 nucleotides match TRBD2. The trim removed 7 bases at V and 8 bases at J, leaving 6 bases unmatched. Germline CDR1 and CDR2: SGHTA and FQGNSA. CDR3 length: 13 residues. CDR3 sequence reads: CASNLGGGDEQFF. The CDR3 DNA sequence: TGTGCCAGCAACTTGGGCGGGGGGGATGAGCAGTTCTTC.

The rearrangement joins TRBV2 to TRBJ1-6; TRBD1 is a possible D gene (5 bases). This CDR3 is built from 16 residues. V shed 4 bases and J shed 9 bases, with 19 bases lying between them. Germline V gene lookup returns CDR1 SNHLY and CDR2 FYNNEI. In nucleotides, the CDR3 is TGTGCCAGCAGTGCGCCCCCCGGGGTTGGGGGTTCACCCCTCCACTTT. Amino acids: CASSAPPGVGGSPLHF.

Worth noting for this clonotype: A clone one base away is much larger, so this may be a read error. The CDR3 does not end in the conserved phenylalanine or tryptophan, so this is likely a read error. The genes are TRBV7-2 and TRBJ2-7; TRBD1 agrees at 11 bases. The junction had 8 bases not matched to a gene; V was cut back by 5 bases and J by 5 bases. The CDR3 is made up of 15 amino acids. In germline, CDR1 is SGHTA, CDR2 FQGNSA. The DNA for the CDR3 is TGTGCCAGCAGCATGGACAGGGGGCGCCCCGACGAGCAGTACTTA. It codes for CASSMDRGRPDEQYL.

On this clonotype itself: A much larger clone lies one base from this, so it may be a read error. This chain connects TRBV7-6 to TRBJ2-3, with TRBD2 identical over 12 bases. Germline CDR1 and CDR2: SGHVS and FNYEAQ. The CDR3 is 18 residues long. As DNA, the CDR3 is TGTGCCAGCAGCTTCCGGACTAGCGGGGAGACTAGCACATATACGCAGTATTTT. Translating gives CASSFRTSGETSTYTQYF.

This clonotype was seen ten or more times. This chain joins TRBV12-3 or TRBV12-4 and TRBJ2-2; 7 bases line up with TRBD1. The CDR3 consists of 15 residues. V gave up 6 bases and J gave up 0 bases; unmatched junction bases: 4. The CDR3 is CASRSGTANTGELFF. In DNA form, the CDR3 reads TGTGCCAGCAGGTCCGGGACAGCGAACACCGGGGAGCTGTTTTTT.

The gene calls are TRBV18 and TRBJ2-3; TRBD2 matches 13 bases. V was clipped by 3 bases and J by 3 bases; unmatched bases: 12. Germline assignment: CDR1 KGHSH and CDR2 LQKENI. The CDR3 length is 19 residues. DNA for the CDR3: TGTGCCAGCTCACCTGACCCTAAGACTAGCGGGGGGCCAACAGATACGCAGTATTTT. Encoded protein: CASSPDPKTSGGPTDTQYF.

The genes are TRBV6-5 and TRBJ2-6; 7 nucleotides line up with TRBD1. Germline CDR1 reads MNHEY; CDR2 reads SVGAGI. CDR3 length equals 13 residues. With V trimmed by 6 bases and J by 12 bases, 8 bases remained unmatched. The CDR3: CASSTTQGLVLTF. In DNA form, the CDR3 reads TGTGCCAGCAGCACCACACAGGGGCTCGTCCTGACTTTC.

Worth noting for this clonotype: Given the absence of the conserved phenylalanine or tryptophan at the CDR3 end, a read error is likely. This rearrangement joins TRBV18 to TRBJ2-5; the D gene is possibly TRBD2 (5 bases). Germline CDR1 is KGHSH and CDR2 is LQKENI. The germline V and J ends were trimmed by 3 bases and 5 bases, with 7 bases remaining between them. This CDR3 contains 12 residues. The CDR3 protein is CASSPRAETQYI. The CDR3 nucleotides are TGTGCCAGCTCACCGAGGGCGGAGACCCAGTACATC.

The CDR3 DNA reads TGTGCCATCAGTGATTATGGTGGGGGGACCTACAATGAGCAGTTCTTC. Its protein is CAISDYGGGTYNEQFF. The chain joins TRBV10-3 to TRBJ2-1, with a tentative D call TRBD2 (6 bases). CDR1 and CDR2 (germline): ENHRY, SYGVKD. This CDR3 spans 16 amino acids. V gave up 3 bases and J gave up 2 bases, with 14 bases separating them.

This clonotype has at least ten counts. This chain uses TRBV7-2 with TRBJ2-5; D unresolved. The V end was cut by 3 bases, the J end by 0 bases, with 11 bases between. The CDR3 spans 15 residues. The germline V gene has CDR1 SGHTA and CDR2 FQGNSA. CDR3 region: CASSLSVGNQETQYF. For the CDR3, the DNA is TGTGCCAGCAGCTTGAGTGTAGGAAACCAAGAGACCCAGTACTTC.

V gene TRBV25-1 combines with J gene TRBJ2-3; TRBD2 matches 11 bases. The CDR3 runs 19 residues. V dropped 3 bases and J dropped 1; count of bases not matched to a gene: 12. The germline gives CDR1 MGHDK, CDR2 SYGVNS. As DNA, the CDR3 is TGTGCCAGCAGTGATTTGGCTAGCGGGGGGACCATCGGCACAGATACGCAGTATTTT. The encoded protein is CASSDLASGGTIGTDTQYF.

This clonotype occurred a few times. The V gene is TRBV7-6, the J gene TRBJ2-7, with D perhaps matching TRBD1 or TRBD2 (5 bases each). Germline V gene lookup returns CDR1 SGHVS and CDR2 FNYEAQ. Between the trimmed V and J ends, which lost 8 bases and 6 bases, there was a span of 14 bases. CDR3 length: 12 amino acids. CDR3 residues: CASAGRGGEQYF. As DNA, the CDR3 is TGTGCCAGCGCTGGACGGGGCGGCGAGCAGTACTTC.

This clonotype came up a few times. The chain uses TRBV3-1 and TRBJ2-6; TRBD2 aligns across 10 bases. Germline CDR1 and CDR2: LGHDT and YNNKEL (reference sequence). This CDR3 contains 17 residues. V lost 3 bases, J lost 4 bases, and 6 bases stayed unmatched. CDR3 DNA: TGTGCCAGCAGCCATTCAGCGGGGGGGCGAGGGGCCAACGTCCTGACTTTC. It codes for CASSHSAGGRGANVLTF.

Regarding this clonotype: The CDR3 carries no conserved terminal phenylalanine or tryptophan, so it likely arises from a read error. V is TRBV6-5 and J is TRBJ2-1; D call uncertain. Germline CDR1 is MNHEY and CDR2 is SVGAGI. This CDR3 comprises 12 residues. Trimming left V 4 bases short and J 4 bases short, with 5 bases between. For the CDR3, the DNA is TGTGCCAGCAGTTCTTTGTACAATGAGCAGTTCTAC. It yields the protein CASSSLYNEQFY.

This clonotype was seen ten or more times. V usage is TRBV7-2 and J usage is TRBJ1-6; perhaps TRBD1 as D (5 bases). Germline V lookup: CDR1 SGHTA, CDR2 FQGNSA. The CDR3 sequence is 15 residues long. The ends were cut back, 7 bases at V and 12 bases at J, with 22 bases in the middle. In DNA form, the CDR3 reads TGTGCCAGCATCAACCGGGACCCAAGGATGGAACCCCTCCACTTT. It codes for CASINRDPRMEPLHF.

V gene TRBV4-3 combines with J gene TRBJ2-5; TRBD1 matches at 7 bases. There are 14 residues in the CDR3. Germline V gives CDR1 LGHNA, CDR2 YSLEER. With V trimmed by 0 bases and J by 7 bases, 5 bases remained unmatched. CDR3 amino acids: CASSQDARGWTQYF. Written as DNA, the CDR3 is TGCGCCAGCAGCCAAGATGCCAGGGGGTGGACCCAGTACTTC.

This clonotype was detected only once. In nucleotides, the CDR3 is TGTGCCAGCAGTTCATATTTGGGGGCCTATGGCTACACCTTC. As protein: CASSSYLGAYGYTF. The chain links TRBV28 to TRBJ1-2; possibly TRBD1 for D (6 bases). Germline V gives CDR1 MDHEN, CDR2 SYDVKM. This CDR3 spans 14 amino acids. V gave up 4 bases and J gave up 4 bases, with 13 bases separating them.

This rearrangement joins TRBV5-1 to TRBJ1-4; TRBD1 matches at 10 bases. The CDR3 is 16 amino acids. The germline V gene has CDR1 SGHRS and CDR2 YFSETQ. Germline trimming cut 4 bases from V and 3 bases from J; bases unmatched to any gene: 6. The CDR3, as DNA: TGCGCCAGCAGCCCTGGACAGGGGGGGGCTAATGAAAAACTGTTTTTT. It translates to CASSPGQGGANEKLFF.

This clonotype was picked up a small number of times. J is TRBJ1-1 and V is TRBV15; D is uncertain. Trimming pared 5 bases from V and 2 bases from J, leaving 9 bases between. The CDR3 totals 13 residues. Germline values: CDR1 LNHNV, CDR2 YYDKDF (reference sequence). Written as DNA, the CDR3 is TGTGCCACCAGCTCCGGGCGCAACACTGAAGCTTTCTTT. This gives the protein CATSSGRNTEAFF.

On this clonotype: Lacking the conserved final phenylalanine or tryptophan, this CDR3 likely reflects a read error. The chain joins TRBV6-2 or TRBV6-3 to TRBJ1-1, with 7 bases fitting TRBD1. From germline, CDR1 is MNHEY and CDR2 SVGEGT. This CDR3 has 15 residues. Germline trimming cut 4 bases from V and 2 bases from J; bases unmatched to any gene: 7. The CDR3 nucleotides read TGTGCCAGCAGTTCAGGGACAGTGGCTAACACTGAAGCTTTCTGT. Its translation is CASSSGTVANTEAFC.

In its sample, this clonotype was seen a few times. The chain carries TRBV20-1 and TRBJ2-1; weak D call: TRBD2 (7 bases). Germline V lookup: CDR1 DFQATT, CDR2 SNEGSKA (reference sequence). V was cut by 3 bases and J by 6 bases, with 18 bases left in between. The CDR3 runs 15 residues. CDR3 coding DNA: TGCAGTGCTAGGCTCATCGGGGGGCCCTTCAATGAGCAGTTCTTC. This gives the protein CSARLIGGPFNEQFF.